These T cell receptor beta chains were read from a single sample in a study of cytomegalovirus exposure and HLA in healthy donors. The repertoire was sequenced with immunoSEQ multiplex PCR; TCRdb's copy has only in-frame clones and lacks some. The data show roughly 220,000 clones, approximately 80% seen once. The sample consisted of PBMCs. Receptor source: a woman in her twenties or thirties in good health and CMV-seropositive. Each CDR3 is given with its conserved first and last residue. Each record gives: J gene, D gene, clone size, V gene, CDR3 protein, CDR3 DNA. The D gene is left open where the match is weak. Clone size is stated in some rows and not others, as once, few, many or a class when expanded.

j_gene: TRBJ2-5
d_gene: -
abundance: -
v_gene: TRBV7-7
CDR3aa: CASSLLRVETQYF
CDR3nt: TGTGCTAGCAGCTTACTCAGGGTAGAGACCCAGTACTTC

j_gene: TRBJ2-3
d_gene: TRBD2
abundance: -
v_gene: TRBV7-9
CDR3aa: CASSVTSGRPDTQYF
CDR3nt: TGTGCCAGCAGCGTGACTAGCGGGAGGCCAGATACGCAGTATTTT

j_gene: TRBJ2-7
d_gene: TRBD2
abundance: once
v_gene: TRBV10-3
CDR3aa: CAIRKGLESLEQYF
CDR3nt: TGTGCCATCAGGAAGGGACTAGAGTCTCTCGAGCAGTACTTC

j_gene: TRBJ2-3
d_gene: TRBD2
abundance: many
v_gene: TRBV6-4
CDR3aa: CASSSGTRETDTQYF
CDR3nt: TGTGCCAGCAGTTCCGGGACTAGAGAGACAGATACGCAGTATTTT

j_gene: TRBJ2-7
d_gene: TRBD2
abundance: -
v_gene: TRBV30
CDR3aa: CAWSRGLGTLEQYF
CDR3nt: TGTGCCTGGAGCCGGGGACTAGGCACCCTCGAGCAGTACTTC

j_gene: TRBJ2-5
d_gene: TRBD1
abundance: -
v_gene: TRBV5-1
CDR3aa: CASSLISGGMETQYF
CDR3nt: TGCGCCAGCAGCCTAATATCAGGGGGCATGGAGACCCAGTACTTC

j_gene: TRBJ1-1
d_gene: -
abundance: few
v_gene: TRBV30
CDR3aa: CAWMLQNTEAFF
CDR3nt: TGTGCCTGGATGTTGCAGAACACTGAAGCTTTCTTT

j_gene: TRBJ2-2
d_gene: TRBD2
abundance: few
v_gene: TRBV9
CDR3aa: CASSAGLAGNTGELFF
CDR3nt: TGTGCCAGCAGCGCGGGACTAGCGGGGAACACCGGGGAGCTGTTTTTT

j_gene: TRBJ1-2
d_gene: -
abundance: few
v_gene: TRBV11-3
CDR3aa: CASSLGQGGSGYTF
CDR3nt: TGTGCCAGCAGCTTAGGGCAGGGCGGGAGTGGCTACACCTTC

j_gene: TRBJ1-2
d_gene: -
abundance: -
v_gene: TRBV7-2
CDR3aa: CASSFWGNYGYTF
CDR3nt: TGTGCCAGCAGCTTCTGGGGGAACTATGGCTACACCTTC

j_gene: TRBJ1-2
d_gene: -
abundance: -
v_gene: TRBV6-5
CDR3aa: CASSYSRGSRGYTF
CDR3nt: TGTGCCAGCAGTTACTCACGGGGGAGTAGGGGCTACACCTTC

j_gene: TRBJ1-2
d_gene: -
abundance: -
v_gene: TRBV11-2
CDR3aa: CASSLRGTSGEGYTF
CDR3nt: TGTGCCAGCAGCTTAAGGGGGACGAGTGGAGAAGGCTACACCTTC

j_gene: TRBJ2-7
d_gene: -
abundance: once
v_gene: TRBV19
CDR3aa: CASSTPGIQQYF
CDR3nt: TGTGCCAGTAGTACCCCCGGAATCCAGCAGTACTTC

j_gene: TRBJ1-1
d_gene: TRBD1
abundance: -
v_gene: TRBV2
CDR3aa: CASSVGGMNTEAFF
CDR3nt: TGTGCCAGCAGTGTAGGGGGCATGAACACTGAAGCTTTCTTT

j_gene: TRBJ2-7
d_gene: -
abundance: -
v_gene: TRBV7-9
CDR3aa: CASSQGSTEQYF
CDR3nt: TGTGCCAGCAGCCAGGGAAGTACCGAGCAGTACTTC

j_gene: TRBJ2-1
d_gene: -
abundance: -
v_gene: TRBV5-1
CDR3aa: CASSLAGMSSYNEQFF
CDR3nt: TGCGCCAGCAGCTTGGCAGGGATGAGCTCCTACAATGAGCAGTTCTTC

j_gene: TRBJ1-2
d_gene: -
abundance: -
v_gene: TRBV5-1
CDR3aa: CASSFSRPSRGYTF
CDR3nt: TGCGCCAGCAGCTTCTCCAGACCCTCTAGGGGCTACACCTTC

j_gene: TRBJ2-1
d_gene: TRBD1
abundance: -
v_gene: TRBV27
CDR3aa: CASSLPTGHEQFF
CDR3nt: TGTGCCAGCAGTTTACCGACAGGGCATGAGCAGTTCTTC

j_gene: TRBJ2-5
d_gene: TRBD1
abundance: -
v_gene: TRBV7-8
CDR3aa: CASSLVGQGQETQYF
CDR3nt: TGTGCCAGCAGCTTAGTCGGACAGGGCCAAGAGACCCAGTACTTC